These 31 T cell receptor beta chains were all obtained from the same sample, sequenced in a study of T cells in Graves' hyperthyroidism and ophthalmopathy. Regions amplified from RNA transcripts were the TCR beta CDR3 regions. HTBI primers were employed in a first-round RT-PCR of the TCR CDR3. Using its own MiXCR run on the multiplex PCR reads, TCRdb lists one record per CDR3 protein. In the table there are around 690,000 distinct CDR3 sequences, roughly 17% of which are singletons. The sample comprised blood. The receptor source for this set is a man aged 50-59 years with Graves' hyperthyroidism.

This clonotype was seen only a few times. The CDR3 DNA reads TGTGCCAGCAGTTTAGAGGGGGCGCGGTACGAGCAGTACTTC. This gives the protein CASSLEGARYEQYF. This chain joins TRBV12-3 or TRBV12-4 and TRBJ2-7, with TRBD1 matching 7 bases. Germline trimming cut 1 base from V and 4 bases from J; bases unmatched to any gene: 4. CDR3 size: 14 residues.

This clonotype was counted ten times or more. The gene calls are TRBV28 and TRBJ2-5, with 11 positions matching TRBD1. From germline, CDR1 is MDHEN and CDR2 SYDVKM. With 3 bases clipped from V and 5 bases from J, the junction kept 5 bases outside the gene matches. The CDR3 spans 15 residues. CDR3: CASSFGQGAWETQYF. The DNA of the CDR3 is TGTGCCAGCAGTTTCGGACAGGGGGCCTGGGAGACCCAGTACTTC.

At least ten counts were recorded for this clonotype. The chain recombines TRBV28 with TRBJ1-2; D unclear. The CDR3 loop spans 12 amino acids. Trimming pared 6 bases from V and 6 bases from J, leaving 11 bases between. Germline values: CDR1 MDHEN, CDR2 SYDVKM. CDR3 region: CASSWGGHGYTF. The CDR3 DNA reads as TGTGCCAGCAGCTGGGGAGGTCATGGCTACACCTTC.

The rearrangement links TRBV20-1 to TRBJ1-5; D uncertain. The germline V and J ends were trimmed by 3 bases and 5 bases, with 11 bases remaining between them. The CDR3 is 13 residues long. Germline CDR1 is DFQATT and CDR2 is SNEGSKA (reference sequence). Here the CDR3 DNA reads TGCAGTGCTAGGACTAGGCCTTATCAGCCCCAGCATTTT. Protein sequence: CSARTRPYQPQHF.

This clonotype occurred many times. This chain links TRBV27 with TRBJ2-1; a weak D match, TRBD2 (5 bases). With 3 bases removed from V and 0 bases from J, the gap between germline ends came to 9 bases. CDR1 MNHEY and CDR2 SMNVEV come from the germline V gene (reference sequence). CDR3 length: 15 residues. CDR3 region: CASSLRVHSYNEQFF. DNA of the CDR3: TGTGCCAGCAGTTTGAGGGTGCACTCCTACAATGAGCAGTTCTTC.

This clonotype was seen many times. The CDR3 reads CASSFRGTNHYEQYF. Here the CDR3 DNA reads TGTGCCAGCAGTTTTCGAGGGACAAACCACTACGAGCAGTACTTC. V gene TRBV12-3 or TRBV12-4 combines with J gene TRBJ2-7; perhaps TRBD1 as D (6 bases). Trimming left V 3 bases short and J 3 bases short, with 15 bases between. The CDR3 has 15 residues.

The table lists this clonotype with many counts. The genes are TRBV20-1 and TRBJ2-7; TRBD1 matches at 12 bases. This CDR3 is 15 amino acids long. The junction had 7 bases not matched to a gene; V was cut back by 5 bases and J by 2 bases. Germline V gene sequence: CDR1 DFQATT, CDR2 SNEGSKA (reference sequence). CDR3 protein: CSAGDRGRVAYEQYF. CDR3 DNA sequence: TGCAGTGCTGGGGACAGGGGGCGCGTGGCCTACGAGCAGTACTTC.

V and J are TRBV19 and TRBJ2-7; 8 bases are a match to TRBD2. The J segment lost 1 base and the V segment lost 3 bases, leaving 11 bases of the junction unmatched. The V gene's germline CDR1 is LNHDA and CDR2 SQIVND (reference sequence). The CDR3 loop spans 17 amino acids. CDR3 sequence: CASSIYLSGTSSYEQYF. The CDR3 coding sequence is TGTGCCAGTAGTATTTACCTTAGCGGGACAAGTTCCTACGAGCAGTACTTC.

This clonotype was observed many times. The V gene is TRBV6-5, the J gene TRBJ1-2; weak D call: TRBD1 (5 bases). Trimming removed 2 bases at V and 0 bases at J, with 16 bases between. Germline assignment: CDR1 MNHEY and CDR2 SVGAGI. The CDR3 covers 17 residues. CDR3 in DNA: TGTGCCAGCAGTTACGGGGGAGGGACGGGAACTAACTATGGCTACACCTTC. Translating gives CASSYGGGTGTNYGYTF.

This clonotype was recorded many times. The chain recombines TRBV2 with TRBJ2-5; TRBD1 aligns across 7 bases. Germline CDR1 is SNHLY and CDR2 is FYNNEI. V lost 3 bases, J lost 5 bases, and 6 bases stayed unmatched. The CDR3 length is 14 residues. The CDR3 spells CASSDDRVKETQYF. Written as DNA, the CDR3 is TGTGCCAGCAGTGATGACAGGGTCAAGGAGACCCAGTACTTC.

In this sample, this clonotype turned up many times. The rearrangement links TRBV19 to TRBJ2-3, with 9 bases identical to TRBD2. V was clipped by 6 bases and J by 6 bases; unmatched bases: 10. CDR3 size: 15 residues. Germline V CDR1 and CDR2: LNHDA, SQIVND (reference sequence). The CDR3 DNA sequence: TGTGCCAGTAGGTTAATAGCGGGAGCGGGGGATACGCAGTATTTT. It is translated as CASRLIAGAGDTQYF.

This clonotype was found many times. The chain couples TRBV19 to TRBJ1-5, with 11 bases lining up with TRBD1. Looked up from germline, CDR1 is LNHDA and CDR2 is SQIVND (reference sequence). CDR3 length equals 17 residues. V lost 6 bases and J lost 11; bases outside the gene matches: 18. The CDR3 nucleotides read TGTGCCAGTAGCCATCTAGGTGGAGGACAGGGGGCTTCGACCCAGCATTTT. Its protein is CASSHLGGGQGASTQHF.

This clonotype was counted at least ten times. The genes are TRBV7-6 and TRBJ1-1; possible D gene TRBD1, 5 bases. Germline lookup yields CDR1 SGHVS and CDR2 FNYEAQ. The CDR3 extends over 11 amino acids. The germline V and J ends were trimmed by 8 bases and 7 bases, with 11 bases remaining between them. The CDR3 DNA reads TGTGCCAGCTATAGGGGAAATGAAGCTTTCTTT. Amino acids: CASYRGNEAFF.

This clonotype came up many times. The rearrangement links TRBV28 to TRBJ1-1; no clear D. CDR1 MDHEN and CDR2 SYDVKM come from the germline V gene. This CDR3 is 11 amino acids long. The germline V and J ends were trimmed by 4 bases and 6 bases, with 6 bases remaining between them. The CDR3 DNA sequence: TGTGCCAGCAGTTACAGATCTGAAGCTTTCTTT. This translates into CASSYRSEAFF.

V usage is TRBV4-1 and J usage is TRBJ2-7; D gene uncertain. This CDR3 has 10 amino acids. The V end lost 10 bases, the J end lost 2 bases, and 6 bases lay between the germline ends. Germline lookup yields CDR1 MGHRA and CDR2 YSYEKL. DNA of the CDR3: TGCGCCACCACTCCCTACGAGCAGTACTTC. It specifies CATTPYEQYF.

The table lists this clonotype with a few counts. V usage is TRBV5-1 and J usage is TRBJ2-3; D is possibly TRBD1 or TRBD2 (5 bases each). The CDR3 covers 15 residues. V was shortened by 0 bases and J by 1 base, with 9 bases between the two germline ends. Germline V gene lookup returns CDR1 SGHRS and CDR2 YFSETQ. The CDR3 coding sequence is TGCGCCAGCAGCTTGGATGGGACCCGCACAGATACGCAGTATTTT. Its translation is CASSLDGTRTDTQYF. The complete variable domain, with remaining parts taken from reference TRBV5-1 and TRBJ2-3, reads KAGVTQTPRYLIKTRGQQVTLSCSPISGHRSVSWYQQTPGQGLQFLFEYFSETQRNKGNFPGRFSGRQFSNSRSEMNVSTLELGDSALYLCASSLDGTRTDTQYFGPGTRLTVL.

This clonotype appeared many times. The J gene is TRBJ1-1, the V gene TRBV9; 8 nucleotides line up with TRBD1. The CDR3 runs 15 residues. CDR1 is SGDLS and CDR2 is YYNGEE in the germline V gene. V dropped 4 bases and J dropped 0; count of bases not matched to a gene: 5. The CDR3 sequence is CASSSRQGMNTEAFF. DNA for the CDR3: TGTGCCAGCAGCTCCAGACAGGGGATGAACACTGAAGCTTTCTTT.

This clonotype came up many times. The V and J genes are TRBV28 and TRBJ2-1; D perhaps matches TRBD2 (5 bases). V was clipped by 6 bases and J by 3 bases, with 15 bases between them. The CDR3 is 15 amino acids. Germline V gene data show CDR1 as MDHEN and CDR2 as SYDVKM. The CDR3 sequence is CASRPDGLLYNEQFF. The CDR3 DNA reads as TGTGCCAGCAGACCCGACGGACTTCTCTACAATGAGCAGTTCTTC.

This chain uses TRBV5-1 with TRBJ2-7; the D gene is possibly TRBD2 (6 bases). The V end lost 2 bases, the J end lost 0 bases, and 12 bases lay between the germline ends. Germline CDR1 reads SGHRS; CDR2 reads YFSETQ. The CDR3 sequence is 15 residues long. CDR3 bases: TGCGCCAGCAGCTTCGGGGGTTCCAACTCCTACGAGCAGTACTTC. It yields the protein CASSFGGSNSYEQYF.

V is TRBV30 and J is TRBJ2-5; D is unclear. Germline V gene sequence: CDR1 GTSNPN, CDR2 SVGIG (reference sequence). The CDR3 is made up of 11 amino acids. V lost 2 bases, J lost 5 bases, and 6 bases lay in between. In DNA, the CDR3 is TGTGCCTGGAGTCAAGGGGAGACCCAGTACTTC. Amino acid sequence: CAWSQGETQYF.

This clonotype has just a few counts. The rearrangement links TRBV7-3 to TRBJ2-3; D is unresolved. CDR3 length: 10 amino acids. The V end was cut by 8 bases, the J end by 3 bases, with 3 bases between. Germline V gene sequence: CDR1 SGHTA, CDR2 FQGTGA. CDR3 nucleotide sequence: TGTGCCAGCCCGACAGATACGCAGTATTTT. Protein: CASPTDTQYF. Full variable domain (remainder filled in from reference TRBV7-3 and TRBJ2-3): GAGVSQTPSNKVTEKGKYVELRCDPISGHTALYWYRQSLGQGPEFLIYFQGTGAADDSGLPNDRFFAVRPEGSVSTLKIQRTERGDSAVYLCASPTDTQYFGPGTRLTVL.

This clonotype was seen many times. The chain employs TRBV27 and TRBJ2-7; 12 bases agree with TRBD2. V lost 5 bases to trimming and J lost 6 bases; unmatched junction nucleotides: 11. This CDR3 spans 16 amino acids. The germline gives CDR1 MNHEY, CDR2 SMNVEV (reference sequence). Written as DNA, the CDR3 is TGTGCCAGCAGTCCGTTCGGACTAGCGGGATTTGGCGAGCAGTACTTC. Its translation is CASSPFGLAGFGEQYF.

The rearrangement uses TRBV29-1 and TRBJ1-1; D is unresolved. The CDR3 extends over 11 amino acids. Germline values: CDR1 SQVTM, CDR2 ANQGSEA. Trimming stripped 7 bases from V and 0 bases from J, with 6 bases between. CDR3 protein: CSGNMNTEAFF. The CDR3 bases are TGCAGCGGCAACATGAACACTGAAGCTTTCTTT.

A remark on this clonotype: The final CDR3 position lacks the conserved phenylalanine or tryptophan, pointing to a likely read error. The chain links TRBV7-9 to TRBJ2-1; TRBD2 matches 11 bases. Looked up from germline, CDR1 is SEHNR and CDR2 is FQNEAQ (reference sequence). V shed 5 bases and J 8 bases; nucleotides not matched to a gene: 8. CDR3 length: 15 residues. The CDR3 spells CASSNSGRAADEQFS. The CDR3 DNA sequence: TGTGCCAGCAGCAATAGCGGGAGGGCCGCGGATGAGCAGTTCTCC.

The table lists this clonotype with a few counts. The chain combines TRBV28 with TRBJ2-7, with D possibly matching TRBD1 (6 bases). Germline V gene data show CDR1 as MDHEN and CDR2 as SYDVKM. This CDR3 has 13 residues. The V end was cut by 6 bases, the J end by 4 bases, with 13 bases between. The CDR3 DNA follows: TGTGCCAGCAGCTACAGGGAATTGTACGAGCAGTACTTC. Its protein product is CASSYRELYEQYF.

This clonotype was found many times. V gene TRBV19 combines with J gene TRBJ1-6; 7 nucleotides align to TRBD1. Per germline, CDR1 LNHDA and CDR2 SQIVND (reference sequence). This CDR3 region has 15 residues. V lost 3 bases, J lost 7 bases, and 6 bases stayed unmatched. The CDR3 here is CASSIQGVGNSPLHF. The CDR3 region has the DNA TGTGCCAGTAGTATCCAGGGGGTCGGAAATTCACCCCTCCACTTT.

This clonotype occurred a few times. The chain uses TRBV30 and TRBJ2-3; TRBD2 aligns across 11 bases. J was trimmed by 5 bases and V by 7 bases; bases with no gene match: 5. The CDR3 sequence is 13 residues long. CDR1 and CDR2 from the germline V gene are GTSNPN and SVGIG (reference sequence). The CDR3 reads CAFSGRARDTQYF. The CDR3 nucleotides read TGTGCCTTTAGCGGGAGGGCAAGAGATACGCAGTATTTT.

V usage is TRBV7-9 and J usage is TRBJ2-4; 7 nucleotides match TRBD2. Germline CDR1 SEHNR, CDR2 FQNEAQ (reference sequence). The CDR3 is 17 amino acids. Trimming removed 4 bases from V and 6 bases from J; junction bases left unmatched: 15. The CDR3 spells CASSWTRRPREGNIQYF. The CDR3 nucleotides read TGTGCCAGCAGCTGGACCCGGAGGCCGAGGGAGGGAAACATTCAGTACTTC.

Many counts were recorded for this clonotype. The chain combines TRBV2 with TRBJ2-5; D may be TRBD2 (6 bases). The CDR3 is 12 amino acids. Germline assignment: CDR1 SNHLY and CDR2 FYNNEI. Trimming removed 6 bases at V and 4 bases at J, with 9 bases between. DNA of the CDR3: TGTGCCAGCAGGCTGGGGGGAGAGACCCAGTACTTC. It translates to CASRLGGETQYF.

This clonotype was detected many times. CDR3 protein: CATSRGGGPSVGTYEQYF. For the CDR3, the DNA is TGTGCCACCAGCAGAGGTGGGGGACCGAGCGTAGGAACCTACGAGCAGTACTTC. The rearrangement joins TRBV15 to TRBJ2-7, with D perhaps assigned TRBD1 or TRBD2 (5 bases each). Germline V gene sequence: CDR1 LNHNV, CDR2 YYDKDF (reference sequence). Trimming pared 1 base from V and 2 bases from J, leaving 21 bases between. This CDR3 is 18 amino acids long.

The chain couples TRBV29-1 to TRBJ1-4; 9 nucleotides match TRBD1. V shed 5 bases, J shed 9 bases, and the junction held 4 bases outside the gene matches. The CDR3 totals 12 residues. The V gene's germline CDR1 is SQVTM and CDR2 ANQGSEA. CDR3 protein: CSVKDRGKKLFF. CDR3 in DNA: TGCAGCGTTAAGGACAGGGGTAAAAAACTGTTTTTT.